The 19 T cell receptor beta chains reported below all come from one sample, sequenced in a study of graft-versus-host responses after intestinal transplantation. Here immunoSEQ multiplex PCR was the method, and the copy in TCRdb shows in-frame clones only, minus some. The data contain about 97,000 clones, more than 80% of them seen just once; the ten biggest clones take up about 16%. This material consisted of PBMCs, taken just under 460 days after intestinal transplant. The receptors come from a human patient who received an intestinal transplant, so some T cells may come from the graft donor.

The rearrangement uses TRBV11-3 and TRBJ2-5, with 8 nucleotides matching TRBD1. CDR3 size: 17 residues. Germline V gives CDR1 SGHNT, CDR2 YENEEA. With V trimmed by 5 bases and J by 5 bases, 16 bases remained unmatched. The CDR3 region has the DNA TGTGCCAGCAGCGCCCGTACCGGACAGGGTACGGCGGAGACCCAGTACTTC. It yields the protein CASSARTGQGTAETQYF.

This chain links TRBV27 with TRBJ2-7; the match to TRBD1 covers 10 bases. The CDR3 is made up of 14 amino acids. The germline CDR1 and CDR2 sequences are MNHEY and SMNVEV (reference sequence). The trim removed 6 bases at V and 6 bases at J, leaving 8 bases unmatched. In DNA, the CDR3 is TGTGCCAGCAGCTTGGGGACAGGGGTGTTCGAGCAGTACTTC. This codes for CASSLGTGVFEQYF.

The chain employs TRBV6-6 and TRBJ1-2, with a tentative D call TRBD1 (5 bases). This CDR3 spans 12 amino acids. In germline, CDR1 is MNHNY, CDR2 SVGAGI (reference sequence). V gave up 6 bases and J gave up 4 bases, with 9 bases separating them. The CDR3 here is CASSPGTYGYTF. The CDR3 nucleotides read TGTGCCAGCAGCCCCGGGACCTATGGCTACACCTTC.

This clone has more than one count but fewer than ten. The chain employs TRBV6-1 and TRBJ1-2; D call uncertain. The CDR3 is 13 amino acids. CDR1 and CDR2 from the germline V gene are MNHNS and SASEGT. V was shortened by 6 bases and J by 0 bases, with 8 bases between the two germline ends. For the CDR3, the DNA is TGTGCCAGCAGGGCAGAAACTAACTATGGCTACACCTTC. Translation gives CASRAETNYGYTF.

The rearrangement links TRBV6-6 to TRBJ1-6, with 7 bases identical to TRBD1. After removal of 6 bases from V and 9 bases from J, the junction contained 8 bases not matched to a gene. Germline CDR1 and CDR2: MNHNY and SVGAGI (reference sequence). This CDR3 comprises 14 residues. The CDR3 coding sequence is TGTGCCAGCAGACCGACAGGGCTGGCTTCACCCCTCCACTTT. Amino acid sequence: CASRPTGLASPLHF.

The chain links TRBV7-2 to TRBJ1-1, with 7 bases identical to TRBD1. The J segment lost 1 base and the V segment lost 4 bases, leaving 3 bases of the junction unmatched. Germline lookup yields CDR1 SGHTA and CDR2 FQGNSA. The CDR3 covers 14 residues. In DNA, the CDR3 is TGTGCCAGCAGCTCCCAGGGGGGGAACACTGAAGCTTTCTTT. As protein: CASSSQGGNTEAFF.

This CDR3 reads CASSPSGNTEAFF. The CDR3 region has the DNA TGTGCCAGCAGCCCTTCAGGGAACACTGAAGCTTTCTTT. This sequence joins TRBV7-3 and TRBJ1-1; D gene ambiguous. V lost 5 bases to trimming and J lost 1 base, with 8 bases between them. Germline lookup yields CDR1 SGHTA and CDR2 FQGTGA. The CDR3 runs 13 residues.

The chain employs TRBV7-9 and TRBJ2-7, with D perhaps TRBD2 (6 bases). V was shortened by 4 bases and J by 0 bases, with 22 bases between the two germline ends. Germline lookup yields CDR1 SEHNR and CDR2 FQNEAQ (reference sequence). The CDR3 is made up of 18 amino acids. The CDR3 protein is CASSSFAGPRIFSYEQYF. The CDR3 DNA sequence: TGTGCCAGCAGCTCCTTTGCGGGGCCTCGAATTTTCTCCTACGAGCAGTACTTC.

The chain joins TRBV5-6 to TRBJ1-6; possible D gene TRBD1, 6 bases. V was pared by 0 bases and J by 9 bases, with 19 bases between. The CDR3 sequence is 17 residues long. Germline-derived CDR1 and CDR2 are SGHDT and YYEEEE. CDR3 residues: CASSLVGRGGAGSPLHF. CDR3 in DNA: TGTGCCAGCAGCTTGGTTGGTCGAGGGGGGGCAGGTTCACCCCTCCACTTT.

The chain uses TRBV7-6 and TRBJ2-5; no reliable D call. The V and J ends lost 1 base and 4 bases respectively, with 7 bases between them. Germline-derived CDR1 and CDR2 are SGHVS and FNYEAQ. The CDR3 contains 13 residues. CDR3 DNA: TGTGCCAGCAGCTTAGGTGGTCCAGAGACCCAGTACTTC. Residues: CASSLGGPETQYF.

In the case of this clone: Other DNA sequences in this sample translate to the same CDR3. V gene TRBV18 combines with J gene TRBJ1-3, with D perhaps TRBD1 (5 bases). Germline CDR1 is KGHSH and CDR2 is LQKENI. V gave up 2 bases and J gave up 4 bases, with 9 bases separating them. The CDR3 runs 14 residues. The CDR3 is CASSPGGSGNTIYF. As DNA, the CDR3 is TGTGCCAGCTCACCAGGGGGTTCGGGAAACACCATATATTTT.

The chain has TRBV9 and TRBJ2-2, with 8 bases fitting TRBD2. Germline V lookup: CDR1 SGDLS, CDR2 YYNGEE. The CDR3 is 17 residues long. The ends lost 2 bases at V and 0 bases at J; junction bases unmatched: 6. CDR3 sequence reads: CASSVSKTSANTGELFF. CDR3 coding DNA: TGTGCCAGCAGCGTTTCAAAGACTAGCGCGAACACCGGGGAGCTGTTTTTT.

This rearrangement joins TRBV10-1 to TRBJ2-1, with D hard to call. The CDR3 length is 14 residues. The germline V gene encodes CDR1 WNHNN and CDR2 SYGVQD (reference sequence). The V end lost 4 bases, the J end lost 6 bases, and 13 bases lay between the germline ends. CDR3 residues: CASSASSSFNEQFF. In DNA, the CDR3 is TGCGCCAGCAGTGCGTCTAGTAGTTTCAATGAGCAGTTCTTC.

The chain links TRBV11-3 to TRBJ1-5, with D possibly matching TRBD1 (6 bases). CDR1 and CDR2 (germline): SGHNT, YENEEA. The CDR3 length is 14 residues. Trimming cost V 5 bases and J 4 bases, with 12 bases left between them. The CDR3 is CASSPGDRNQPQHF. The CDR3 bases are TGTGCCAGCAGCCCAGGGGACCGGAATCAGCCCCAGCATTTT.

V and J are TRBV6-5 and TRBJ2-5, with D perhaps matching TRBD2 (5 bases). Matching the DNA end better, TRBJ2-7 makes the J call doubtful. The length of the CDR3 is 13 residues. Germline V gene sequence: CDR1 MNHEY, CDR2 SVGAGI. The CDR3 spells CASSPAGVDEQYF. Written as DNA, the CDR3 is TGTGCCAGCAGTCCCGCGGGTGTCGACGAGCAGTACTTC.

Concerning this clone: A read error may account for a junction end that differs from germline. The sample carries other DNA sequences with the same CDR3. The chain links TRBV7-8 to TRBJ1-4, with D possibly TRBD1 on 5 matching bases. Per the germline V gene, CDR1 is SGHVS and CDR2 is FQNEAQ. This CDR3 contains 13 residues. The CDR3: CASRGPGGEKLFF. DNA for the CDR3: TGTGCCAGCAGGGGCCCCGGGGGGGAAAAACTATTTTTT. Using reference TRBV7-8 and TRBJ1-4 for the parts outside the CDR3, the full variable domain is GAGVSQSPRYKVAKRGQDVALRCDPISGHVSLFWYQQALGQGPEFLTYFQNEAQLDKSGLPSDRFFAERPEGSVSTLKIQRTQQEDSAVYLCASRGPGGEKLFFGSGTQLSVL.

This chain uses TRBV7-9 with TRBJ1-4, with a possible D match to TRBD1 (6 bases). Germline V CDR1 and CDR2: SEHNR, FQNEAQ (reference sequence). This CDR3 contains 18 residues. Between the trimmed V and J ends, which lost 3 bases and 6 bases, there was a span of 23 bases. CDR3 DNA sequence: TGTGCCAGCAGCTTCTTAATCTGGGACACCGGTTCCGATGAAAAACTGTTTTTT. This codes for CASSFLIWDTGSDEKLFF.

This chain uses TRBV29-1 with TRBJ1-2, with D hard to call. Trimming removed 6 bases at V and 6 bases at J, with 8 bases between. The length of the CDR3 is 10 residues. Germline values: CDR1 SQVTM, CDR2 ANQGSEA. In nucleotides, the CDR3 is TGCAGCGTCGTGGTAGATGGCTACACCTTC. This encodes CSVVVDGYTF.

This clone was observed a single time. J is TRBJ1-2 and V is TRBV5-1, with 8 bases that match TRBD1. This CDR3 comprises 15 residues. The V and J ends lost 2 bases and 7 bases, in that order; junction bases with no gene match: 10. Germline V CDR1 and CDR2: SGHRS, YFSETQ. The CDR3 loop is CASSFTGQGLIGYTF. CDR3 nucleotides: TGCGCCAGCAGCTTCACCGGACAGGGCCTTATTGGCTACACCTTC.